Reported below is one TCR beta chain. Its target antigen remains unknown. Base qualities were left out, and no much larger clone turns up one base away. These data originate in a study of graft-versus-host responses after intestinal transplantation (TCRdb year 2021). In terms of the full investigation: The transplants that recipients got were multivisceral, liver-intestinal, or isolated intestinal. All recipients received anti-thymocyte globulin induction followed by maintenance tacrolimus and steroids for approximately 3 years. After intestinal transplantation, graft-versus-host and host-versus-graft alloreactive T cell clones in the graft, circulation and bone marrow were tracked using bulk TCR-beta CDR3 sequencing. To identify alloreactive clones, pre-transplant mixed lymphocyte reaction products were sequenced and then compared with unstimulated pre-transplant donor and recipient T cells. The cohort enrolled about two dozen intestinal transplant recipients, one of whom was a retransplant, and 3 patients without pretransplant specimens were excluded. Donor T cell macrochimerism was defined as a peak of at least 4% donor T cells among recipient peripheral blood mononuclear cells. Rather than being sequenced by the commercial service, samples from a few later patients were sequenced in-house on an Illumina MiSeq and processed with MiXCR. The paper's findings and limits, for the study overall: Early after transplant, declines in HvG clones were associated with peak levels of circulating GvH clones. In patients with donor T cell macrochimerism, the allografts had high GvH to HvG T cell clonal ratios. GvH clones were detected in recipient bone marrow, and some of these GvH clones were observed earlier in ileal mucosa or blood, consistent with an intestinal mucosal origin. Conclusions were limited by the relatively low number and heterogeneity of intestinal transplant patients.

Library prep was done by the immunoSEQ multiplex PCR assay. In most patients, genomic DNA was isolated using the Qiagen DNeasy Blood and Tissue Kit and sent frozen to Adaptive Biotechnologies for TCR sequencing. For most patients, genomic DNA was subjected to high-throughput TCR-beta CDR3 sequencing by Adaptive Biotechnologies. Regarding the original processing steps: TCR sequencing data were retrieved from Adaptive's ImmunoSEQ software for 15 to 20 patients, whereas a few other patients were processed with MiXCR and VDJtools. To correct CD4 versus CD8 sorting errors, any sequence found in both subsets at a frequency ratio below 5:1 was removed. CDR3 nucleotide sequences shared between donor and recipient were removed because the origin of such sequences could not be assigned. To count as alloreactive, a clone needed at least 2-fold expansion over unstimulated cells and a minimum CFSE-low frequency of 0.002% (template counts) or 0.001% (read counts). Mappable clones were those detected in sequenced pre-transplant spleen, lymph node, or MLR CFSE-low populations of the donor or recipient. Cumulative frequency of alloreactive clones was calculated as a percentage of all sequences weighted by copy number. TCRdb re-hosts the immuneACCESS table, in-frame sequences only. Its copies lack some clones; in the studies checked, an unresolved V gene accounts for under half of them, and the cause for the rest is not known. That table is the source of V, J and clone size, and D and trimming were worked out from the DNA. The sample table contains about 90,000 clones; only one count was recorded for approximately 94% of them. Around 0.18% of the sample lies in the top ten.

The CDR3 runs 13 residues from the cysteine to the phenylalanine. Just the 39-base CDR3 DNA is kept, in frame starting at base 1. The germline V gene provides CDR1 SGHRS and CDR2 YFSETQ. V and J are trimmed by 7 bases and 7 bases, and the gene matches miss 5 bases of the junction. According to the study, the label for this sample's time point signals: cells obtained before transplantation from donor or recipient. CD3+CD4+ and CD3+CD8+ populations were FACS-sorted from unstimulated pre-transplant donor and recipient cells taken from spleen or lymph nodes. The sequence came from a human donor who was the organ donor for an intestinal transplant. The material sequenced was unstimulated CD4+ T cells sorted from spleen or lymph node cells, taken before transplant. Here the chain combines TRBV5-1 and TRBJ1-6; a stretch of 7 junction bases matches TRBD1. The sequenced DNA is TGCGCCAGCGCCAACAGGGGAAATTCACCCCTCCACTTT. It translates to CASANRGNSPLHF.